The T cell receptor beta chain under discussion was sequenced for a study of blood T cell repertoires in COVID-19. Turning to the study itself: Italy, Spain and the United States were the sources of the convalescent and acute COVID-19 samples. T cells, B-cell-depleted T cells, or PBMCs provided the cDNA or gDNA that served as material.

Study processing details: Scientists estimated how many nucleated cells there were by amplifying reference gene primers. Some clones are missing from TCRdb's copy, which holds only in-frame ones; the method was immunoSEQ multiplex PCR. That table gives V, J and clone size, and the DNA gave D and trimming. The sample lists tens of thousands of clones, around 82% seen once, with 40% to 50% in the top ten. The receptor's source is a man older than 75 with active or convalescent COVID-19. The sequenced sample consisted of peripheral blood.

In DNA, the CDR3 is TGCGCCAGCAGTCGAAACCGACTAGCGCAGACTAGCACAGATACGCAGTATTTT. Protein: CASSRNRLAQTSTDTQYF. The chain links TRBV4-3 to TRBJ2-3, with TRBD2 identical over 8 bases. Germline V gene data show CDR1 as LGHNA and CDR2 as YSLEER. J lost 0 bases, V lost 6 bases, and 14 bases had no gene match. CDR3 size: 18 residues.